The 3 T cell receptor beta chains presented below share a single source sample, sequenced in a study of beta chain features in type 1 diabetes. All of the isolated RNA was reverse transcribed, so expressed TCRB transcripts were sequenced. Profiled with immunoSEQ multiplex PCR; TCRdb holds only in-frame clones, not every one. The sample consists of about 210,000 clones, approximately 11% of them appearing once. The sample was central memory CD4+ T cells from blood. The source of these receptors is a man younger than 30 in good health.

The CDR3 protein is CASSKLAGDTDTQYF. The DNA of the CDR3 is TGTGCCAGTAGTAAACTAGCGGGGGACACAGATACGCAGTATTTT. This chain links TRBV19 with TRBJ2-3; 11 nucleotides match TRBD2. The CDR3 totals 15 residues. Germline values: CDR1 LNHDA, CDR2 SQIVND (reference sequence). With V trimmed by 4 bases and J by 2 bases, 2 bases remained unmatched.

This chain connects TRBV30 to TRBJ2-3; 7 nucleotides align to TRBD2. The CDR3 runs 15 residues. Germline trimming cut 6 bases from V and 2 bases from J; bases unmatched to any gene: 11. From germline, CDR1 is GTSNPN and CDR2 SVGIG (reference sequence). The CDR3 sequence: CACPHSGKNTDTQYF. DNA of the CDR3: TGTGCCTGCCCCCACAGCGGGAAGAACACAGATACGCAGTATTTT.

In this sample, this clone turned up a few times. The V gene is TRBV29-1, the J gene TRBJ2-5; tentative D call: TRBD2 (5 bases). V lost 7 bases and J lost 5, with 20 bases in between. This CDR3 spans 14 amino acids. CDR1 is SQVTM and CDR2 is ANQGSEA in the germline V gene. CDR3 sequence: CSALEDRRSETQYF. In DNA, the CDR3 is TGCAGCGCTCTGGAGGACCGCCGCTCGGAGACCCAGTACTTC.